A single TCR beta chain is shown here with its context. There are many counts of this clonotype. The specificity of this receptor is unknown. Base qualities are missing; no much larger clone stands one base away. The library was prepared using 5' RACE. Sequenced on an Illumina MiSeq. TCRdb reanalyzed the raw reads on its own, using fastp at Q25 for trimming and MiXCR for clone calling, and kept in-frame beta chains. Records with the same CDR3 protein are collapsed into one entry carrying the most frequent genes and DNA. Here the sample has about 18,000 distinct CDR3 sequences; about 15% occur a single time. Approximately 24% of the sample belongs to the ten largest clones. This record belongs to a study of HIV-infected patients and healthy controls (dated by TCRdb to the mid-2010s). This receptor was identified in a human donor in good health. The specimen sequenced was CD8+ T cells from blood.

CDR3 sequence: CASSPHSSDTQYF. The DNA sequence is TGTGCCAGCAGCCCCCACTCTTCGGATACGCAGTATTTT. Recombination connected TRBV12-3 or TRBV12-4 to TRBJ2-3, with no reliable assignment of the D segment. V loses 6 bases, J loses 6 bases, and the germline ends lie 13 bases apart. There are 13 amino acids in the CDR3, from cysteine to phenylalanine inclusive. Just the 39-base CDR3 DNA is kept, in frame starting at base 1.